The T cell receptor beta chain described here comes from a study of graft-versus-host responses after intestinal transplantation. Study background: Isolated intestinal, liver-intestinal, or multivisceral transplants were what recipients had. Among the recipients, all got anti-thymocyte globulin induction and then tacrolimus and steroids for roughly three years.

V shed 3 bases, J shed 6 bases, and the junction held 1 base outside the gene matches. This CDR3 has 13 amino acids. In germline, CDR1 is SNHLY, CDR2 FYNNEI. Profiled with immunoSEQ multiplex PCR; TCRdb holds only in-frame clones, not every one. In the table there are approximately 25,000 clones, just under 95% of which are singletons. Whole-study findings and limits: Early post-transplant HvG declines were associated with peak circulating GvH clone levels. Some GvH clones appeared in ileal mucosa or blood before recipient bone marrow.

Points on this clone: Its antigen is unidentified.

The rearrangement joins TRBV2 to TRBJ2-2; 7 positions match TRBD1. The sequence was obtained from a human patient who received an intestinal transplant, so some T cells may come from the graft donor. The material was PBMCs, obtained around 30 days after intestinal transplant. CDR3 DNA: TGTGCCAGCAGTGACGGACAGGCCGGGGAGCTGTTTTTT. Residues: CASSDGQAGELFF.